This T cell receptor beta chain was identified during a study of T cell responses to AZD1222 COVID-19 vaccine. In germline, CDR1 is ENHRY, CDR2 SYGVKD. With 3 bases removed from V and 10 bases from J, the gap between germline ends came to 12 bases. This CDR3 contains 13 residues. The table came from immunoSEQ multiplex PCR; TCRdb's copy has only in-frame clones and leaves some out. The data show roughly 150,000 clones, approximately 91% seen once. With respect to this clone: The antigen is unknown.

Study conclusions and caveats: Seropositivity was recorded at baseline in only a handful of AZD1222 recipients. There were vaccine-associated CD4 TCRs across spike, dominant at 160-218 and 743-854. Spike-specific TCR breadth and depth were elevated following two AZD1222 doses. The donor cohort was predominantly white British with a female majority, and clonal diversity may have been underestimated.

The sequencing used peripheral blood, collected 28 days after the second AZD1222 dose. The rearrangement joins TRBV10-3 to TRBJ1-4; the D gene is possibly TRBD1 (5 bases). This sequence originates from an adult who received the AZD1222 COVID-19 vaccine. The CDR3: CAISDREAGKLFF. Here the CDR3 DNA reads TGTGCCATCAGTGACAGGGAGGCTGGAAAACTGTTTTTT.